The T cell receptor beta chain under discussion was sequenced for a study of early T cells in non-severe SARS-CoV-2 infection. Study information: Bulk RNA from unsorted whole blood was sequenced; chains were unpaired.

Losses at the gene ends were 0 bases for V and 6 bases for J; bases not matched to a gene: 5. This CDR3 is 15 amino acids long. From germline, CDR1 is SGHAT and CDR2 FQDESV (reference sequence). The study, taken as a whole, reports: VDJdb matching skewed toward anti-spike CD8 responses, missing private and CD4 specificities.

Points on this clonotype: Its antigen is currently unknown.

The protocol attached unique molecular identifiers to individual cDNA molecules. TCRdb used MiXCR to reprocess the 5' RACE reads, holding one entry per CDR3 protein. The table includes about 56,000 distinct CDR3 sequences, roughly a tenth detected once. Sample: whole blood. The chain combines TRBV11-1 with TRBJ2-5; 9 nucleotides agree with TRBD1. This TCR was sampled from an adult who was a healthcare worker with PCR-confirmed SARS-CoV-2 infection or an uninfected control (not recorded which). The CDR3: CASSLAGDRDKTQYF. The CDR3 DNA sequence: TGTGCCAGCAGCTTAGCGGGGGACAGGGACAAGACCCAGTACTTC.